The 22 T cell receptor beta chains below all came from one sample that was sequenced in a study of regulatory T cells in long-lasting Graves disease. Assembly of TCR beta libraries relied on iRepertoire HTBI primers together with Arm-PCR of CDR3 regions. TCRdb re-analysed the multiplex PCR reads in MiXCR, keeping a single row per CDR3 protein. The table shows about half a million distinct CDR3 sequences, with 20% to 25% occurring only once. Described time point: persistent/refractory GD, antithyroid drugs over 5 years with positive TRAb. Extracted RNA from PBMCs served as the source of the TCR library. The input for sequencing was peripheral blood mononuclear cells (PBMCs), taken when the disease was refractory, from a patient treated with antithyroid drugs. The receptor source for this set is a female donor with Graves disease.

The chain couples TRBV7-2 to TRBJ2-3; D is uncertain. Germline assignment: CDR1 SGHTA and CDR2 FQGNSA. CDR3 length: 15 amino acids. Trimming pared 1 base from V and 2 bases from J, leaving 10 bases between. CDR3 bases: TGTGCCAGCAGCTTAGTTTGGGCGGCCACAGATACGCAGTATTTT. This sequence encodes CASSLVWAATDTQYF.

This clonotype was detected ten times or more. This chain connects TRBV15 to TRBJ2-7; a possible D gene is TRBD1 (6 bases). The germline V gene has CDR1 LNHNV and CDR2 YYDKDF (reference sequence). Deletions cut 4 bases from V and 7 bases from J, with 11 bases between. The CDR3 loop spans 12 amino acids. The chain's CDR3 is CATSKTGLEQYF. The DNA for the CDR3 is TGTGCCACCAGCAAAACAGGGTTAGAGCAGTACTTC.

This clonotype was seen ten or more times. The CDR3 here is CSVESGKEAFF. As DNA, the CDR3 is TGCAGCGTTGAATCGGGAAAAGAAGCTTTCTTT. V gene TRBV29-1 combines with J gene TRBJ1-1; D is ambiguous. The CDR3 is made up of 11 amino acids. Germline V gene lookup returns CDR1 SQVTM and CDR2 ANQGSEA. Trimming removed 2 bases at V and 8 bases at J, with 9 bases between.

This clonotype has a handful of counts. This chain connects TRBV3-1 to TRBJ1-2; D gene uncertain. The V end was cut by 0 bases, the J end by 6 bases, with 20 bases between. The CDR3 has 17 amino acids. Germline values: CDR1 LGHDT, CDR2 YNNKEL (reference sequence). In DNA form, the CDR3 reads TGTGCCAGCAGCCAAGATCTTATCAACCCGGGCCAGGATGGCTACACCTTC. It codes for CASSQDLINPGQDGYTF.

This clonotype was detected ten times or more. CDR3 protein: CASSQGGGAHTEAFF. CDR3 coding DNA: TGTGCCAGCAGCCAAGGCGGGGGCGCTCACACTGAAGCTTTCTTT. The rearrangement uses TRBV3-1 and TRBJ1-1; TRBD1 might be the D (6 bases). V was cut by 1 base and J by 3 bases, with 12 bases left in between. The germline gives CDR1 LGHDT, CDR2 YNNKEL (reference sequence). CDR3 size: 15 residues.

V is TRBV4-3 and J is TRBJ2-7; tentative D call: TRBD2 (5 bases). This CDR3 region has 16 residues. In germline, CDR1 is LGHNA, CDR2 YSLEER. Between the trimmed V and J ends, which lost 0 bases and 1 base, there was a span of 13 bases. CDR3 sequence: CASSQDLGGPSYEQYF. In DNA, the CDR3 is TGCGCCAGCAGCCAAGATCTCGGAGGCCCATCCTACGAGCAGTACTTC.

Comments on this clonotype: This may arise from a read error, as a much more abundant clone is one base away. This chain uses TRBV12-3 or TRBV12-4 with TRBJ2-1, with no clear D. Trimming cost V 5 bases and J 6 bases, with 8 bases left between them. CDR3 size: 12 residues. The CDR3 DNA follows: TGTGCCAGCAGTCAGGACGCCAATGAGCAGTTCTTC. Translation: CASSQDANEQFF.

Concerning this clonotype itself: It may be a read error: a sequence one base away is much more abundant. The chain recombines TRBV7-8 with TRBJ2-7; D is undetermined. The CDR3 spans 12 residues. Germline V CDR1 and CDR2: SGHVS, FQNEAQ. CDR3 sequence: CASSFFESERYF. The CDR3, as DNA: TGTGCCAGCAGCTTTTTTGAGTCCGAGCGGTACTTC.

The sample holds a few counts of this clonotype. V is TRBV11-2 and J is TRBJ2-7; D call uncertain. Germline CDR1 reads SGHAT; CDR2 reads FQNNGV. The V gene lost 5 bases and the J gene lost 3 bases, with 14 bases spanning the gap. The CDR3 runs to 14 residues. Here the CDR3 reads CASSPTRGGYEQYF. As DNA, the CDR3 is TGTGCCAGCAGCCCGACCCGAGGCGGCTACGAGCAGTACTTC.

This clonotype was seen ten or more times. The V call is TRBV28, the J call TRBJ1-2; a possible D gene is TRBD1 (6 bases). CDR1 and CDR2 from the germline V gene are MDHEN and SYDVKM. The CDR3 has 16 residues. V lost 7 bases and J lost 3, with 21 bases in between. Written as DNA, the CDR3 is TGTGCCAGCACTTCTAATCCCAGGGGACTCGACTATGGCTACACCTTC. As protein: CASTSNPRGLDYGYTF.

The chain employs TRBV28 and TRBJ1-5, with a weak D call TRBD1 (5 bases). Per the germline V gene, CDR1 is MDHEN and CDR2 is SYDVKM. This CDR3 comprises 12 residues. The V and J ends lost 10 bases and 3 bases respectively, with 10 bases between them. The CDR3 loop is CATQGPNQPQHF. CDR3 bases: TGTGCCACCCAGGGTCCCAATCAGCCCCAGCATTTT. Based on the CDR3 plus reference TRBV28 and TRBJ1-5, the full variable domain is DVKVTQSSRYLVKRTGEKVFLECVQDMDHENMFWYRQDPGLGLRLIYFSYDVKMKEKGDIPEGYSVSREKKERFSLILESASTNQTSMYLCATQGPNQPQHFGDGTRLSIL.

A few counts support this clonotype. The chain carries TRBV4-1 and TRBJ2-5; 7 nucleotides line up with TRBD2. This CDR3 has 16 amino acids. Trimming at V came to 3 bases and at J to 0 bases, leaving 7 bases not matched to a gene. The germline gives CDR1 MGHRA, CDR2 YSYEKL. The CDR3 protein is CASSHRLAGDQETQYF. CDR3 DNA: TGCGCCAGCAGCCACCGCCTGGCGGGGGACCAAGAGACCCAGTACTTC.

The CDR3 region is CASSLAPQMNTEAFF. In DNA form, the CDR3 reads TGTGCCAGCAGCTTAGCGCCACAGATGAACACTGAAGCTTTCTTT. The chain combines TRBV11-2 with TRBJ1-1; D uncertain. The ends were cut back, 1 base at V and 0 bases at J, with 9 bases in the middle. The CDR3 runs 15 residues. The germline V gene has CDR1 SGHAT and CDR2 FQNNGV.

With respect to this clonotype: A much larger clone lies a single base off, so this may be a read error. V usage is TRBV7-2 and J usage is TRBJ2-5; 10 bases are a match to TRBD2. Trimming took 5 bases from V and 5 from J; bases not matched to a gene: 11. The V gene's germline CDR1 is SGHTA and CDR2 FQGNSA. CDR3 length: 16 amino acids. In DNA, the CDR3 is TGTGCCAGCAGCCGGGGGGCGGGACTAGCGTTGGAGACCCAGTACTTC. Encoded protein: CASSRGAGLALETQYF.

This clonotype has a single count. This clone may be a read error of a much larger clone one base away. This chain joins TRBV5-5 and TRBJ1-4; D not certain. Germline CDR1 is SGHKS and CDR2 is YYEKEE (reference sequence). This CDR3 comprises 14 residues. CDR3 sequence (DNA): TGTGCCAGCAGCTTGGCGCCTTCTTTCCAGAAACCGTTTTTT. It specifies CASSLAPSFQKPFF.

This clonotype turned up a few times. V gene TRBV3-1 combines with J gene TRBJ2-2; D is uncertain. V was shortened by 0 bases and J by 11 bases, with 13 bases between the two germline ends. CDR3 length: 14 residues. Germline loops: CDR1 LGHDT, CDR2 YNNKEL (reference sequence). CDR3 bases: TGTGCCAGCAGCCAAGAAGGAGCCCATCCCGAGCTGTTTTTT. Translation gives CASSQEGAHPELFF.

Ten or more counts support this clonotype. The chain has TRBV7-2 and TRBJ1-6; a possible D gene is TRBD1 (5 bases). Germline V gene sequence: CDR1 SGHTA, CDR2 FQGNSA. Trimming removed 5 bases at V and 9 bases at J, with 11 bases between. The CDR3 spans 13 residues. CDR3 in DNA: TGTGCCAGCAGCCTACGAGGGGTTTCACCCCTCCACTTT. This gives the protein CASSLRGVSPLHF.

The chain employs TRBV3-1 and TRBJ1-6; D call uncertain. The CDR3 loop spans 17 amino acids. The V end lost 1 base, the J end lost 9 bases, and 19 bases lay between the germline ends. The germline V gene encodes CDR1 LGHDT and CDR2 YNNKEL (reference sequence). In DNA form, the CDR3 reads TGTGCCAGCAGCCAAGTGTGGACGGCTTACCTTTTTTCACCCCTCCACTTT. Encoded protein: CASSQVWTAYLFSPLHF.

A few counts support this clonotype. The chain combines TRBV20-1 with TRBJ1-2; perhaps TRBD1 as D (5 bases). In germline, CDR1 is DFQATT, CDR2 SNEGSKA (reference sequence). The CDR3 has 13 residues. V lost 6 bases and J lost 8, with 19 bases in between. The CDR3: CSAAGTPGGGYTF. CDR3 coding DNA: TGCAGTGCGGCCGGGACCCCTGGAGGGGGCTACACCTTC.

Many counts were recorded for this clonotype. The chain combines TRBV10-3 with TRBJ1-1, with D perhaps TRBD1 (5 bases). Germline V gives CDR1 ENHRY, CDR2 SYGVKD. Trimming removed 2 bases at V and 7 bases at J, with 11 bases between. This CDR3 contains 13 residues. Here the CDR3 DNA reads TGTGCCATCAGTGAGGGCGGGGGATTTGAAGCTTTCTTT. Protein: CAISEGGGFEAFF.

The chain uses TRBV6-2 or TRBV6-3 and TRBJ1-5; D gene ambiguous. The CDR3 has 15 residues. V was trimmed by 4 bases and J by 4 bases, leaving 14 bases between them. Germline-derived CDR1 and CDR2 are MNHEY and SVGEGT. CDR3 loop: CASSSFAGRNQPQHF. CDR3 DNA: TGTGCCAGCAGTTCCTTCGCCGGGCGGAATCAGCCCCAGCATTTT.

Note on this clonotype: A read error may explain this, as a much larger clone is one base away. Likely a read error: the CDR3 ends without its conserved phenylalanine or tryptophan. This chain joins TRBV7-2 and TRBJ1-5, with unresolved D. The V gene lost 1 base and the J gene lost 0 bases, with 13 bases spanning the gap. The germline V gene encodes CDR1 SGHTA and CDR2 FQGNSA. CDR3 length equals 17 residues. CDR3 coding DNA: TGTGCCAGCAGCTTAGTAGGAACGCAGCTTAGCAATCAGCCCCAGCATCTT. Its protein product is CASSLVGTQLSNQPQHL.